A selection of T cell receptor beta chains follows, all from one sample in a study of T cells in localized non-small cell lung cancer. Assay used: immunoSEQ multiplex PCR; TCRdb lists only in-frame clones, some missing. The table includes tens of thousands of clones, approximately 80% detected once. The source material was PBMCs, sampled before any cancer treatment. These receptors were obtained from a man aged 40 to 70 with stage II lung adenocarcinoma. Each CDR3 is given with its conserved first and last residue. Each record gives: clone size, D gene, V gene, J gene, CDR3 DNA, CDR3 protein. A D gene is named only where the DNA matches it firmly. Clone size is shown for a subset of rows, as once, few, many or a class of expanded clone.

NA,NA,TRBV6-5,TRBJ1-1,TGTGCCAGCAAACAGACTCCCCGACAAACTGAAGCTTTCTTT,CASKQTPRQTEAFF
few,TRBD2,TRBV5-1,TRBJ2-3,TGCGCCAGCAGCTTTAGCGGGAGGGGAGATACGCAGTATTTT,CASSFSGRGDTQYF
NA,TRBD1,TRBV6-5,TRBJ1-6,TGTGCCAGCAGCCCAGGGGGCCTTTCACCCCTCCACTTT,CASSPGGLSPLHF
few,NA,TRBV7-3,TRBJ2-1,TGTGCCAGCAGCTTAGGGAGCTCCTACAATGAGCAGTTCTTC,CASSLGSSYNEQFF
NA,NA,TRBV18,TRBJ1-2,TGTGCCAGCTCACCCGTCGCCACCCCCGACTATGGCTACACCTTC,CASSPVATPDYGYTF
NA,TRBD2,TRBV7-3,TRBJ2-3,TGTGCCAGCAGCTTAACGGGAGGGGTGACAGATACGCAGTATTTT,CASSLTGGVTDTQYF
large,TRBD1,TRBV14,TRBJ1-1,TGTGCCAGCAGCCAACCCGGGACAGGGGGTGGGAACACTGAAGCTTTCTTT,CASSQPGTGGGNTEAFF
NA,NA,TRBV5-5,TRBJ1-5,TGTGCCAGCAGCTTGGAGTCCGGGGGCAATCAGCCCCAGCATTTT,CASSLESGGNQPQHF
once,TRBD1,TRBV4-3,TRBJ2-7,TGCGCCAGCAGCCAGGCAACGACAGGGGGGGCCTACGAGCAGTACTTC,CASSQATTGGAYEQYF
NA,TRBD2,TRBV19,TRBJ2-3,TGTGCCAGTAGTCAACTAGCGGGAGCTAGCACAGATACGCAGTATTTT,CASSQLAGASTDTQYF
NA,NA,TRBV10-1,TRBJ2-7,TGCGCCAGCAGTGAGGTAGGGGGGGGAGAAAACGAGCAGTACTTC,CASSEVGGGENEQYF
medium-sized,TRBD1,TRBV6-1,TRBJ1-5,TGTGCCAGCAGTGGGGACAGTCAAAACCCTAATCAGCCCCAGCATTTT,CASSGDSQNPNQPQHF
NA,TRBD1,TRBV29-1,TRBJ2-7,TGCAGCGTTAACTTTGCAGGGGGCGACGAGCAGTACTTC,CSVNFAGGDEQYF
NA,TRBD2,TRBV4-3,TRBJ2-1,TGCGCCAGCAGCCAAGATAGCGGGGGTTACAATGAGCAGTTCTTC,CASSQDSGGYNEQFF
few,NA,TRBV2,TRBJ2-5,TGTGCCAGCGGGACGGACCAAGAGACCCAGTACTTC,CASGTDQETQYF
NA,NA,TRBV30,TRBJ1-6,TGTGCCTGGAGTAGGGGAAGGGCGGGTTCCTTCAAATCACCCCTCCACTTT,CAWSRGRAGSFKSPLHF
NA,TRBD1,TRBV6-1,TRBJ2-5,TGTGCCAGCAGTGAAGCCCCACGGACAGGGCCTGGAGAGACCCAGTACTTC,CASSEAPRTGPGETQYF
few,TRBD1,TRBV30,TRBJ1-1,TGTGCCTGGAGTACCACCCCCGGACAGGGAGAGACTGAAGCTTTCTTT,CAWSTTPGQGETEAFF
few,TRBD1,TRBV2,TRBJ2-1,TGTGCCAGCGGGGACAGGGCACACAATGAGCAGTTCTTC,CASGDRAHNEQFF
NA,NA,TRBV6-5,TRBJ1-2,TGTGCCAGCAGTGAACCCGGGTATCACTATGGCTACACCTTC,CASSEPGYHYGYTF
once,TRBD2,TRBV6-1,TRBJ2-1,TGTGCCAGCAGTGGGCTAGCGGGGGCCTACAATGAGCAGTTCTTC,CASSGLAGAYNEQFF
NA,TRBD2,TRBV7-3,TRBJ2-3,TGTGCCAGCAGCTTATGGACTAGCGGGGGGTTCACAGATACGCAGTATTTT,CASSLWTSGGFTDTQYF
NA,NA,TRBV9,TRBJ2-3,TGTGCCAGCAGCGTAGATCCCGGCAGGTCCACAGATACGCAGTATTTT,CASSVDPGRSTDTQYF
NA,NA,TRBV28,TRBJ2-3,TGTGCCAGCAGCTCGGGGGTCACAGATACGCAGTATTTT,CASSSGVTDTQYF
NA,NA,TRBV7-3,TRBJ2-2,TGTGCCAGCAGCTCCCCAACGACCGGGGAGCTGTTTTTT,CASSSPTTGELFF
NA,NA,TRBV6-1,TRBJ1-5,TGTGCCAGCAGTGGAGAAAATAGCAATCAGCCCCAGCATTTT,CASSGENSNQPQHF
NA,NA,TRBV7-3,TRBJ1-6,TGTGCCAGCAGCTATGTAGGGTCCTATAATTCACCCCTCCACTTT,CASSYVGSYNSPLHF
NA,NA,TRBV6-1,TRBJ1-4,TGTGCCAGCAGGACATCGGGTGAAAAACTGTTTTTT,CASRTSGEKLFF
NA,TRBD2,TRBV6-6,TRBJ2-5,TGTGCCAGCGGGACTAGCGGATGGGAGACCCAGTACTTC,CASGTSGWETQYF
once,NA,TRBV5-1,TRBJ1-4,TGCGCCAGCAGCTCGGGACGGGTGGGAGAAAAACTGTTTTTT,CASSSGRVGEKLFF
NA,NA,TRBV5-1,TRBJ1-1,TGCGCCAGCAGCTCAAACGGCCCTATGAACACTGAAGCTTTCTTT,CASSSNGPMNTEAFF
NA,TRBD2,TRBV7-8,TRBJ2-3,TGTGCCAGCAGCCCCAGAACCAGCGGGAAATCCACAGATACGCAGTATTTT,CASSPRTSGKSTDTQYF
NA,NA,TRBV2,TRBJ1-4,TGTGCCAGCGGGCTCTCGCCGTCAACTAATGAAAAACTGTTTTTT,CASGLSPSTNEKLFF
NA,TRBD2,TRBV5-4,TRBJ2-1,TGTGCCAGCAGCTCCCCTAGCGGGGGTCTCGTCTACAATGAGCAGTTCTTC,CASSSPSGGLVYNEQFF
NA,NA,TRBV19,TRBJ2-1,TGTGCCAGTAGGGGGGGCGGCCGGTCCTACAATGAGCAGTTCTTC,CASRGGGRSYNEQFF
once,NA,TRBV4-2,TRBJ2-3,TGTGCCAGCAGCCAAGATGGGGCCGGTACAGATACGCAGTATTTT,CASSQDGAGTDTQYF
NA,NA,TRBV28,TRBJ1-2,TGTGCCAGCAGTTTAGGTGGGGGGTTAACTAACTATGGCTACACCTTC,CASSLGGGLTNYGYTF
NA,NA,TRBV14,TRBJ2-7,TGTGCCAGCAGATCGGACGGATCCTACGAGCAGTACTTC,CASRSDGSYEQYF
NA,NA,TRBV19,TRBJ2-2,TGTGCCAGTAGTGTAGACTCGGACACCGGGGAGCTGTTTTTT,CASSVDSDTGELFF
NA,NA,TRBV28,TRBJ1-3,TGTGCCAGCAGCCATGAAGGAAACACCATATATTTT,CASSHEGNTIYF
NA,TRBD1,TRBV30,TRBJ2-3,TGTGCCTGGAACTTCGACAGGGGGGGGCGGCCCACAGATACGCAGTATTTT,CAWNFDRGGRPTDTQYF
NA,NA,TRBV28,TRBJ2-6,TGTGCCAGCAGCCTCACAGGGGGGGCTGGGGCCAACGTCCTGACTTTC,CASSLTGGAGANVLTF
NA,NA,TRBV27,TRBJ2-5,TGTGCCAGCAGTTTATCCTTAGGGTGGGAGCAGTACTTC,CASSLSLGWEQYF
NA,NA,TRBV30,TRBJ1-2,TGTGCCTGGGACAGTACCCCGGGGTATGGCTACACCTTC,CAWDSTPGYGYTF
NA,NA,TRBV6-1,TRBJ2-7,TGTGCCAGCAGCAGAGACAGGGAGGATCCCTACGAGCAGTACTTC,CASSRDREDPYEQYF
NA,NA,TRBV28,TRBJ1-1,TGTGCCAGCAGTTTAAGGGGGGACGGGGGTACTGAAGCTTTCTTT,CASSLRGDGGTEAFF
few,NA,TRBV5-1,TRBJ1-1,TGCGCCAGCAGTGACTATAGCGTGGAGGCTTTCTTT,CASSDYSVEAFF
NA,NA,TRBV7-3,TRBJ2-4,TGTGCCAGCAGCACCGGACCGGAAAACATTCAGTACTTC,CASSTGPENIQYF
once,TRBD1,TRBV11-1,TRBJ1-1,TGTGCCAGCAGTCCAGGGGGCGCGGGTGTGAACACTGAAGCTTTCTTT,CASSPGGAGVNTEAFF
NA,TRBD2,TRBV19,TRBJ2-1,TGTGCCAGCTCCCGGTCTAGCGGCCTGGGGGAGCAGTTCTTC,CASSRSSGLGEQFF